The entry that follows covers one TCR beta chain sequence. Its target is not known. This CDR3 region has 13 residues. Germline V gene sequence: CDR1 SGHTA, CDR2 FQGNSA. V lost 8 bases and J 6 bases, leaving 17 bases between the germline ends. This sample was included in a study of shared clonotypes between healthy human individuals. The study, taken as a whole, reports: For sorted subsets, rarefaction showed incomplete sequencing despite large depth.

Genomic DNA from each subset was divided evenly over several immunoSEQ plates. Each sorted subset replicate got 200 ng genomic DNA, 25,000 to 35,000 genomes. Sequencing was performed with immunoSEQ multiplex PCR; in TCRdb, only in-frame clones are kept and a portion is missing. The data show more than 500,000 clones, about 96% seen once. CD4+ cells underwent separation, giving CD45RA+ naive and CD45RA-negative memory subsets. The source is a woman in her 30s in good health. The rearrangement links TRBV7-2 to TRBJ2-7, with D perhaps given as TRBD1 or TRBD2 (5 bases each). The sequenced sample was naive CD4+ T cells sorted from blood. Subset here: CD45RA+ positively selected. The CDR3, as DNA: TGTGCCAGCCGGCGGGTAGGGGCCCTCGAGCAGTACTTC. Translating it yields CASRRVGALEQYF.